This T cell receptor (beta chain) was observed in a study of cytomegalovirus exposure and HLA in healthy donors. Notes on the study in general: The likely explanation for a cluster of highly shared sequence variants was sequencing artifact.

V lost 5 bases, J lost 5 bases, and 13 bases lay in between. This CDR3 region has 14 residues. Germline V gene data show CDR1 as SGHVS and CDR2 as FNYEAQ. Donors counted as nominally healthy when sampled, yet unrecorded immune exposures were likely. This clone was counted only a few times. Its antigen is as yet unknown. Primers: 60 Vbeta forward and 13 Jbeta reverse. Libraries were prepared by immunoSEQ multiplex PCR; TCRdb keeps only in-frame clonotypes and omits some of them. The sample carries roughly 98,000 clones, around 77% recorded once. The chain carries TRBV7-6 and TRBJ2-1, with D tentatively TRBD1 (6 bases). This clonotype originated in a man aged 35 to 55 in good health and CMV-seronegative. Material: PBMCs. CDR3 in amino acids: CASSLQGWHNEQFF. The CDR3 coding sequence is TGTGCCAGCAGCCTACAGGGTTGGCACAATGAGCAGTTCTTC.